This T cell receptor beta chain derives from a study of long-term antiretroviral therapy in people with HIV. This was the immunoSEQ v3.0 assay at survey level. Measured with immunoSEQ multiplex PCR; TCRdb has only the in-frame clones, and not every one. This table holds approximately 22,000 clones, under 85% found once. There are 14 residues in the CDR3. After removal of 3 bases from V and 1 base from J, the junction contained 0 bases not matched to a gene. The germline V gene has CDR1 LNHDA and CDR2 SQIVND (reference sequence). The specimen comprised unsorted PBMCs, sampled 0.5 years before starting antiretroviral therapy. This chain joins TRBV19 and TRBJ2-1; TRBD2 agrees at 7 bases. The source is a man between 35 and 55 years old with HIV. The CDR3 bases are TGTGCCAGTAGTATGGGGGGGTCCTACAATGAGCAGTTCTTC. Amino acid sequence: CASSMGGSYNEQFF.